This T cell receptor beta chain was identified during a study of CD8 T cells in Susac syndrome (dated by TCRdb to between 2018 and 2021). A note on the overall study: Whether CD8+ T cell activation and differentiation in Susac syndrome was antigen driven was tested using repertoire sequencing.

This clonotype was found once. Its antigen specificity is not known. Base qualities are not recorded, but no much larger clone differs from it by a single base. Evidence from a single read is weak. The paper as a whole reports these results and caveats: The TCR sequencing and HLA analysis was acknowledged to have included a relatively small number of individuals.

Peripheral blood CD8+ and CD4+ T cells from healthy donors, Susac syndrome patients and multiple sclerosis patients were profiled using high-throughput TCR beta sequencing. Treatment-naive patients with stable or active relapsing-remitting disease fulfilling revised McDonald criteria were used as multiple sclerosis controls. Bulk CD8+ and CD4+ T cells were purified by magnetic negative isolation, whereas CD8+ TEMRA cells were enriched by FACS. Blood was drawn into EDTA tubes, processed within 24 hours, and PBMCs were isolated by density gradient centrifugation. PBMCs intended for TCR sequencing were cryopreserved in liquid nitrogen and thawed later in a water bath at 37 degrees C. Purity of sorted or isolated CD4+, CD8+ and CD8+ TEMRA cells was at least 90%. RNA was extracted using the RNeasy kit, and roughly 0.45 to 1 ug of the RNA was reverse transcribed with random hexamers. The immunoSEQ multiplex PCR assay, which covers 54 Vbeta and 13 Jbeta segments, was used to amplify TCR beta CDR3 regions. PCR amplification bias was corrected by using a synthetic template baseline for primer optimization and computational correction. Under the source paper's analysis protocol: Reads were annotated to V, D and J genes according to IMGT and were analyzed with immunoSEQ Analyzer, with only productive sequences retained. Clonality was calculated as one minus the Shannon entropy normalized by log2 of the number of productive unique sequences. Public and private clones were assessed among the 100 most prevalent clones of each patient and control. Clones were defined as Susac-specific if absent from the healthy and MS cohorts, from 1052 published viral clones and from other ImmuneACCESS disease sequences. TCRdb reworked the public reads: Q25 trimming with fastp, MiXCR clone assembly, productive beta chains retained. One record per CDR3 amino acid sequence lists the most common genes and DNA. The V and J calls were not made by the authors but by TCRdb's processing. This sample holds about 140,000 distinct CDR3 sequences; 85% to 95% were observed only once. 0.095% to 0.14% of the sample is in the top ten clones.

Source material: CD4+ T cells from PBMCs. The clonotype comes from a human donor with multiple sclerosis.

The CDR3 loop reads CASSYPRGGETEAFF. In nucleotides, the sequence is TGTGCCAGCAGTTACCCGAGGGGGGGAGAAACTGAAGCTTTCTTT. The chain is made from TRBV6-5 and TRBJ1-1, and possibly TRBD1, on 6 matching bases. V and J are truncated by 2 bases and 5 bases respectively, leaving an intervening sequence of 15 bases. CDR1 and CDR2 are drawn from the germline V gene: MNHEY, SVGAGI. The CDR3 sequence holds 15 residues, the cysteine and phenylalanine included. Only the CDR3 part of the read is kept: 45 bases, read in frame from the first base.